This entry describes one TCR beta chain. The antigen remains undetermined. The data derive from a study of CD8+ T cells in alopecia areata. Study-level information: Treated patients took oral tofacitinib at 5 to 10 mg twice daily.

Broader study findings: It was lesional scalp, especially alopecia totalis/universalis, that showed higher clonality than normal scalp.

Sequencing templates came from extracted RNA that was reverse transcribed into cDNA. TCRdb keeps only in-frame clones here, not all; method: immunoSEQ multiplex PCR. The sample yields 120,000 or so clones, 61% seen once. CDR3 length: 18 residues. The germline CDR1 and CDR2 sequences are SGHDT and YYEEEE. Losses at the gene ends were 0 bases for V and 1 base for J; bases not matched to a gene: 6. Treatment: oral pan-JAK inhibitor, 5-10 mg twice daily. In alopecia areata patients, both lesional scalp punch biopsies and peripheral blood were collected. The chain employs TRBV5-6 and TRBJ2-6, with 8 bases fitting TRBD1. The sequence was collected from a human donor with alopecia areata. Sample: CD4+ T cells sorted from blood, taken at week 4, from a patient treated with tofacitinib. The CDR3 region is CASSLVGRGRSGANVLTF. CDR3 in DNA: TGTGCCAGCAGCTTGGTAGGCAGGGGGCGGTCTGGGGCCAACGTCCTGACTTTC.